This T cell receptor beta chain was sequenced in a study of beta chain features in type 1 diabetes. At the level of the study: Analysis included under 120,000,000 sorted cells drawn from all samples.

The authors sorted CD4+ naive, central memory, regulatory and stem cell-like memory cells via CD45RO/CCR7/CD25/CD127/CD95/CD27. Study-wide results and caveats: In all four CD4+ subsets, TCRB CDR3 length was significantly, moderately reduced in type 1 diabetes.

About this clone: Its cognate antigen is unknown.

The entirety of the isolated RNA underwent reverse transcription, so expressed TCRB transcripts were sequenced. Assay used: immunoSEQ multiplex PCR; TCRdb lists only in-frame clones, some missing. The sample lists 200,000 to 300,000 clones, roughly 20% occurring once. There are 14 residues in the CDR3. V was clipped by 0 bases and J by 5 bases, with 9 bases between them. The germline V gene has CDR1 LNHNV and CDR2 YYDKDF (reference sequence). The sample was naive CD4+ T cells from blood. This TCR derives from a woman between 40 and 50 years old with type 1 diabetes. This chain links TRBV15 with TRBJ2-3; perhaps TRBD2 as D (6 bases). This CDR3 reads CATSRELAGDTQYF. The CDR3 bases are TGTGCCACCAGCAGAGAACTAGCTGGAGATACGCAGTATTTT.